Each of the 2 T cell receptor beta chains below was sequenced from the same sample in a study of blood T cell repertoires in COVID-19. TCRdb's table, derived via immunoSEQ multiplex PCR, lists solely in-frame clones and lacks some. This table holds about 36,000 clones, around 80% found once. The sequencing input was peripheral blood. All receptors derive from a man aged 70 or older with acute or convalescent COVID-19.

This chain connects TRBV30 to TRBJ1-2; TRBD1 might be the D (6 bases). The CDR3 sequence is 14 residues long. Germline lookup yields CDR1 GTSNPN and CDR2 SVGIG (reference sequence). Trimming removed 0 bases at V and 3 bases at J, with 11 bases between. CDR3 in amino acids: CAWSVQGTHYGYTF. The CDR3 nucleotides read TGTGCCTGGAGTGTTCAGGGGACCCACTATGGCTACACCTTC.

In this sample, this clone turned up a few times. The gene calls are TRBV19 and TRBJ1-1, with TRBD1 as a possible D gene (6 bases). Germline loops: CDR1 LNHDA, CDR2 SQIVND (reference sequence). V was trimmed by 3 bases and J by 1 base, leaving 24 bases between them. This CDR3 region has 19 residues. The CDR3 spells CASSIFRDTVSWGNTEAFF. The CDR3 DNA follows: TGTGCCAGTAGTATCTTTAGGGACACGGTTTCGTGGGGGAACACTGAAGCTTTCTTT.